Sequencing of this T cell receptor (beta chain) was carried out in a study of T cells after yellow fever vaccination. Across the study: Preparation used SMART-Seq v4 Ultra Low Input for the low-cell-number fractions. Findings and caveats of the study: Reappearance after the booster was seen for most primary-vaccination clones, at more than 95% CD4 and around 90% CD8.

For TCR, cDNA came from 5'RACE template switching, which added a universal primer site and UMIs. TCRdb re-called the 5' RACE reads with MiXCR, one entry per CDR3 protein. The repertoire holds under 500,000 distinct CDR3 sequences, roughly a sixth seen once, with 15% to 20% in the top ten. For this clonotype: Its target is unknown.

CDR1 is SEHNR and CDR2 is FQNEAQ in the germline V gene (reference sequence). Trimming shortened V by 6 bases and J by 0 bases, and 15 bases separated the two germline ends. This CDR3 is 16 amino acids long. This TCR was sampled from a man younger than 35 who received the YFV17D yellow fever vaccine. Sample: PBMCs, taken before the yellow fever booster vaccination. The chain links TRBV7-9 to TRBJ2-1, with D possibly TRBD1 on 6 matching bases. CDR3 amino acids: CASSRTVRSSYNEQFF. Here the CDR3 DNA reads TGTGCCAGCAGTCGGACAGTGAGGAGCTCCTACAATGAGCAGTTCTTC.